Listed below are T cell receptor beta chains from one sample, sequenced in a study of T cells in Graves' hyperthyroidism and ophthalmopathy. TCRdb re-derived calls from the multiplex PCR reads in MiXCR, one entry per CDR3 protein. Of 550,000 to 800,000 distinct CDR3 sequences listed, around 16% are singletons. The source material was blood. All receptors come from a man aged 50-60 years with Graves' hyperthyroidism. The CDR3 runs from the conserved cysteine through the conserved F or W. Fields, in order: J gene, CDR3 length, clone size, V gene, D gene, CDR3 DNA, CDR3 protein. D genes are given only for firm matches. Expanded clones get a size class; other rows say once, few or many, or leave the size out.

>TRBJ2-5|16|many|TRBV6-2/TRBV6-3|TRBD1
TGTGCCAGCAGTTACTCGCCGGGACAGATCACGGTGACCCAGTACTTC
CASSYSPGQITVTQYF
>TRBJ2-7|13|-|TRBV5-1|TRBD1
TGCGCCAGCAGCGGGGACAGGGGCGGGGAGCAGTACTTC
CASSGDRGGEQYF
>TRBJ2-1|15|many|TRBV2|TRBD2
TGTGCCAGCACCCCACTAGCGGGAGGGTACAATGAGCAGTTCTTC
CASTPLAGGYNEQFF
>TRBJ2-7|15|-|TRBV5-1|TRBD1
TGCGCCAGCAGTCCGGTCTGGACAGGGACCTACGAGCAGTACTTC
CASSPVWTGTYEQYF
>TRBJ2-7|13|-|TRBV29-1|-
TGCAGCGTTGTAGTTTTTTCTAGCTACGAGCAGTACTTC
CSVVVFSSYEQYF
>TRBJ2-7|14|few|TRBV10-3|-
TGTGCCATCAGTGAGCCCGAGACACGTTACGAGCAGTACTTC
CAISEPETRYEQYF
>TRBJ2-7|15|many|TRBV19|TRBD2
TGTGCCAGTAGGATGACTAGCGGGAGTTCCTACGAGCAGTACTTC
CASRMTSGSSYEQYF
>TRBJ1-2|15|-|TRBV7-9|-
TGTGCCAGCAGCTTGACCTCCGGAGACCACCATGGCTACACCTTC
CASSLTSGDHHGYTF
>TRBJ1-1|17|-|TRBV6-1|-
TGTGCCAGCAGTCCCCGGCGCGGGCAGCTCATGAACACTGAAGCCCTCTTT
CASSPRRGQLMNTEALF
>TRBJ2-1|14|many|TRBV5-5|-
TGTGCCAGCAGCTTGGGGGGCCAGGGGCAGGAGCAGTTCTTC
CASSLGGQGQEQFF
>TRBJ1-5|15|-|TRBV28|TRBD1
TGTGCCAGCAGGAATATACAGGGGCGAAATCAGCCCCAGCATTTT
CASRNIQGRNQPQHF
>TRBJ1-3|17|-|TRBV5-4|-
TGTGCCAGCAGCCTGGGGACTTTCCGGACTTCTGGAAACACCATATATTTT
CASSLGTFRTSGNTIYF
>TRBJ2-7|16|many|TRBV10-3|TRBD1
TGTGCCATCAGTGGAACGGGGGACAGGCGAAACTACGAGCAGTACTTC
CAISGTGDRRNYEQYF
>TRBJ2-7|14|many|TRBV2|TRBD1
TGTGCCAGCAGGATGGACAGGGATGAACGCGAGCAGTACTTC
CASRMDRDEREQYF
>TRBJ2-2|16|few|TRBV24-1|TRBD2
TGTGCCACCACCGACGAGCGGGGACCGAACACCGGGGAGCTGTTTTTT
CATTDERGPNTGELFF
>TRBJ2-7|15|many|TRBV27|-
TGTGCCAGCAGCCAACAGGGGGGGACAACCTACGAGCAGTACTTC
CASSQQGGTTYEQYF
>TRBJ2-1|14|many|TRBV5-8|TRBD1
TGTGCCAGCAGCATGGACAGGGGAGGGGATGAGCAGTTCTTC
CASSMDRGGDEQFF
>TRBJ2-7|14|many|TRBV2|TRBD1
TGTGCCAGCAACGGACAGGGACTGTCCTACGAGCAGTACTTC
CASNGQGLSYEQYF
>TRBJ2-1|15|-|TRBV18|TRBD2
TGTGCCAGCTCAAGAGGGCGGGAGGGCCCGAATGAGCAGTTCTTC
CASSRGREGPNEQFF
>TRBJ1-5|16|-|TRBV4-1|-
TGCGCCAGCAGCCACTTGGACAGCTTGCGAGGTCAGCCCCAGCATTTT
CASSHLDSLRGQPQHF
>TRBJ2-7|16|many|TRBV28|-
TGTGCCAGCAGTTTAGGCCTCGGACAACTCTCCTACGAGCAGTACTTC
CASSLGLGQLSYEQYF
>TRBJ2-7|15|-|TRBV9|-
TGTGCCAGCAGCGAAGGGGAGCGGGCAATCTACGAGCAGTACTTC
CASSEGERAIYEQYF
>TRBJ2-1|18|few|TRBV3-1|-
TGTGCCAGCAGCCAAGGAAGAAGCGGCTCGAGCTCCTACAATGAGCAGTTCTTC
CASSQGRSGSSSYNEQFF
>TRBJ1-5|15|-|TRBV7-9|-
TGTGCCAGCAGCCACACCAGCTATAGCAATCAGCCCCAGCATTTT
CASSHTSYSNQPQHF
>TRBJ2-7|12|many|TRBV30|-
TGTGCCTGGAGTCAAGGGGAAGGGGAGCAGTACTTC
CAWSQGEGEQYF
>TRBJ2-2|12|many|TRBV29-1|-
TGCAGCGTTGAGGCCCCAGGCGGGGAGCTGTTTTTT
CSVEAPGGELFF
>TRBJ2-5|17|few|TRBV5-6|TRBD2
TGTGCCAGCAGCGCTGGGGCGTCTAGCGGATACCAAGAGACCCAGTACTTC
CASSAGASSGYQETQYF
>TRBJ1-1|14|many|TRBV12-3/TRBV12-4|-
TGTGCCAGCAGTTTTGAGTCGGGGAACACTGAAGCTTTCTTT
CASSFESGNTEAFF
>TRBJ2-3|16|-|TRBV14|-
TGTGCCAGCAGCCAACCGGACACAGCCCGCACAGATACGCAGTATTTT
CASSQPDTARTDTQYF
>TRBJ2-1|13|many|TRBV7-2|-
TGTGCCAGCAGCTTAGCCCGGGGCGGTGAGCAGTTCTTC
CASSLARGGEQFF
>TRBJ2-3|15|many|TRBV20-1|-
TGCAGTGCTAGAAGGGGCGCCGATAGCACAGATACGCAGTATTTT
CSARRGADSTDTQYF
>TRBJ2-2|17|few|TRBV29-1|TRBD2
TGCAGCGTGGGCGGCTTTAAACTAGCGGGAGCCACCGGGGAGCTGTTTTTT
CSVGGFKLAGATGELFF
>TRBJ2-1|16|many|TRBV14|-
TGTGCCAGCAGCCAAGGAGTAGCGAGTACGAGTAATGAGCAGTTCTTC
CASSQGVASTSNEQFF
>TRBJ2-1|15|-|TRBV9|-
TGTGCCAGTACTTTTGGGGGAACGAACAACAATGAGCAGTTCTTC
CASTFGGTNNNEQFF
>TRBJ1-1|14|-|TRBV7-2|TRBD1
TGTGCCAGCAGCACCAGACAGGGGACCACTGAAGCTTTCTTT
CASSTRQGTTEAFF
>TRBJ2-7|16|-|TRBV4-3|-
TGCGCCAGCAGCCGGGACACACCGGGACGGCCCTACGAGCAGTACTTC
CASSRDTPGRPYEQYF
>TRBJ2-7|17|many|TRBV7-2|TRBD2
TGTGCCAGCAGCTTAGGACTAGCGGGAGACTTGGGCGTGGAGCAGTACTTC
CASSLGLAGDLGVEQYF
>TRBJ2-3|11|many|TRBV20-1|-
TGCAGTGCCCCCGATACAGATACGCAGTATTTT
CSAPDTDTQYF
>TRBJ2-7|10|-|TRBV6-2/TRBV6-3|-
TGTGCCAGCAGTTATTGGAGGCAGTACTTC
CASSYWRQYF
>TRBJ2-7|14|-|TRBV7-3|TRBD1
TGTGCCAGCAGCTTTGGACAGGGGGCGCAAGAGCAGTACTTC
CASSFGQGAQEQYF
>TRBJ1-4|14|few|TRBV25-1|TRBD1
TGTGCCAGCAGTGCGACAGGGCCGAATGAAAAACTGTTTTTT
CASSATGPNEKLFF
>TRBJ1-1|13|-|TRBV19|-
TGTGCCACCGGGCAGTTTACGAACACTGAAGCTGTCTTT
CATGQFTNTEAVF
>TRBJ2-5|16|-|TRBV5-1|TRBD2
TGCGCCAGCAGCTGGGGACTAGCGGGATCAGCAGAGACCCAGTACTTC
CASSWGLAGSAETQYF
>TRBJ1-2|16|many|TRBV14|-
TGTGCCAGCAGCCAAGTCCACCAGGGGTTTATTGATGGCTACACCTTC
CASSQVHQGFIDGYTF
>TRBJ2-7|16|-|TRBV19|-
TGTGCCAGTAGTATGTTCTCAGGGGCGCTGGCCTACGAGCAGTACTTC
CASSMFSGALAYEQYF
>TRBJ2-5|14|many|TRBV2|TRBD2
TGTGCCAGCAGGACTAGCGGGAGTTGGGAGACCCAGTACTTC
CASRTSGSWETQYF
>TRBJ2-7|15|few|TRBV7-9|TRBD1
TGTGCCAGCAGCTTAGGGGACAGTAGCCTCCACGAGCAGTACTTC
CASSLGDSSLHEQYF
>TRBJ2-7|12|many|TRBV25-1|-
TGTGCCAGCACTAGCAATTCCTACGAGCAGTACTTC
CASTSNSYEQYF
>TRBJ1-6|14|many|TRBV12-3/TRBV12-4|-
TGTGCCAGCAGTCGACAGGCCGGTAATTCACCCCTCCACTTT
CASSRQAGNSPLHF
>TRBJ2-1|15|-|TRBV27|TRBD1
TGTGCCAGCAGTCCTTACGACAGGGAGTGGGATGAGCAGTTCTTC
CASSPYDREWDEQFF
>TRBJ1-1|11|few|TRBV12-3/TRBV12-4|-
TGTGCCAGCAGTTTAGCCAGAGAAGCTTTCTTT
CASSLAREAFF
>TRBJ2-7|15|-|TRBV28|-
TGTGCCAGCAGTTTAAGGGGGTCCAGGTCCTACGAGCAGTACTTC
CASSLRGSRSYEQYF
>TRBJ1-4|13|many|TRBV12-3/TRBV12-4|-
TGTGCCAGCAGCCGATCCAGGGGTGAAAAACTGTTTTTT
CASSRSRGEKLFF